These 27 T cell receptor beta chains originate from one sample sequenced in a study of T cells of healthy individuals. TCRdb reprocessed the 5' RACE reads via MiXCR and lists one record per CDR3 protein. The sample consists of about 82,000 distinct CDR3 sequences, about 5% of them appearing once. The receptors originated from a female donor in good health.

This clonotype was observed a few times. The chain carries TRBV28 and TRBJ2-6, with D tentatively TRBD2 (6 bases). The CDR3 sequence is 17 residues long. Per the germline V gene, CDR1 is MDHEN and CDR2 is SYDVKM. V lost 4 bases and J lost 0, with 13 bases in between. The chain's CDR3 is CASSSPGLLSGANVLTF. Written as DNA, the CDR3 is TGTGCCAGCAGTTCGCCGGGACTTCTCTCTGGGGCCAACGTCCTGACTTTC.

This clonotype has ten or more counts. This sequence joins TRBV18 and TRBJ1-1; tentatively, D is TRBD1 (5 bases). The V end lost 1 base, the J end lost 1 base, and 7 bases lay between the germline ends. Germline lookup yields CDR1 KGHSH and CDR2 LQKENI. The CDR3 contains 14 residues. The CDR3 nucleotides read TGTGCCAGCTCACCACGCGGGGCGAACACTGAAGCTTTCTTT. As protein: CASSPRGANTEAFF.

The CDR3 sequence: CASSYTSVGETQYF. The CDR3 DNA reads as TGTGCCAGCAGTTACACTAGCGTCGGAGAGACCCAGTACTTC. This chain links TRBV6-2 or TRBV6-3 with TRBJ2-5; 7 nucleotides match TRBD2. The CDR3 extends over 14 amino acids. CDR1 is MNHEY and CDR2 is SVGEGT in the germline V gene. V was clipped by 2 bases and J by 4 bases; unmatched bases: 4.

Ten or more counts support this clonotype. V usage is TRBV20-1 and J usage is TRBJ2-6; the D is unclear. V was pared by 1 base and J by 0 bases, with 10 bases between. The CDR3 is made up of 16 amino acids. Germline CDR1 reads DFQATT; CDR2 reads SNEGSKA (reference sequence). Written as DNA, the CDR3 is TGCAGTGCTAGAGGACAACATGGCTCTGGGGCCAACGTCCTGACTTTC. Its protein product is CSARGQHGSGANVLTF.

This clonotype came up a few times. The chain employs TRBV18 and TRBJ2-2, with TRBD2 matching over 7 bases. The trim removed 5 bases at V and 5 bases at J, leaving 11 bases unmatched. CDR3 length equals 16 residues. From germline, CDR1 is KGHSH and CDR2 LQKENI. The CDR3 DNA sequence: TGTGCCAGCTCATCTACGGCGGGAGTGGGTACCGGGGAGCTGTTTTTT. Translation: CASSSTAGVGTGELFF.

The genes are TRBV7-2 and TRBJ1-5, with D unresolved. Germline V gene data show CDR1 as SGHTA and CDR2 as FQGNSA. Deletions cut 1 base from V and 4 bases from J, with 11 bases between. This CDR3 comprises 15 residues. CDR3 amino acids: CASSLEAGLNQPQHF. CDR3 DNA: TGTGCCAGCAGCTTAGAAGCAGGCCTTAATCAGCCCCAGCATTTT.

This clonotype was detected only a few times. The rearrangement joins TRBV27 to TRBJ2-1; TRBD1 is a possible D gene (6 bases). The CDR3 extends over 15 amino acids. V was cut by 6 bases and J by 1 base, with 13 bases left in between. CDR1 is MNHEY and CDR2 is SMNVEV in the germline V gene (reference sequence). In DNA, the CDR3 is TGTGCCAGCAGCCACAGGACAGCGTCCTACAATGAGCAGTTCTTC. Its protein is CASSHRTASYNEQFF.

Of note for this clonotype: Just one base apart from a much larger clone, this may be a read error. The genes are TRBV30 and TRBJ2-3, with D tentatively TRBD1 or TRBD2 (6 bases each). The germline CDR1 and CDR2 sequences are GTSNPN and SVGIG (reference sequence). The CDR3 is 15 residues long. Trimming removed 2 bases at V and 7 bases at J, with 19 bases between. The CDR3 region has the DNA TGTGCCTGGAGTCCCCACGGGGGCCGTTGGAATACGCAGTATTTT. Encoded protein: CAWSPHGGRWNTQYF.

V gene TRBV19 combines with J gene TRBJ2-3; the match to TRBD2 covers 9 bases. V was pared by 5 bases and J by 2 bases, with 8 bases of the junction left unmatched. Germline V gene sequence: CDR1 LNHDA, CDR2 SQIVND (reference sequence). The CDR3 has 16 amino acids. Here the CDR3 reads CASSSRLAGHTDTQYF. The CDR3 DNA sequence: TGTGCCAGTAGTTCCCGGCTAGCGGGGCACACAGATACGCAGTATTTT. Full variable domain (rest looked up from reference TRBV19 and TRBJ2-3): DGGITQSPKYLFRKEGQNVTLSCEQNLNHDAMYWYRQDPGQGLRLIYYSQIVNDFQKGDIAEGYSVSREKKESFPLTVTSAQKNPTAFYLCASSSRLAGHTDTQYFGPGTRLTVL.

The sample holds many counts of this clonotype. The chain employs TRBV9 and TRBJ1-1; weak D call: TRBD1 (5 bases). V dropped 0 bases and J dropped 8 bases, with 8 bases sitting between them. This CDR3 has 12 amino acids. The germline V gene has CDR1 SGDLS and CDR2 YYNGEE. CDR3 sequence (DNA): TGTGCCAGCAGCGTAGATAGGGGAGAAGCTTTCTTT. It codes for CASSVDRGEAFF.

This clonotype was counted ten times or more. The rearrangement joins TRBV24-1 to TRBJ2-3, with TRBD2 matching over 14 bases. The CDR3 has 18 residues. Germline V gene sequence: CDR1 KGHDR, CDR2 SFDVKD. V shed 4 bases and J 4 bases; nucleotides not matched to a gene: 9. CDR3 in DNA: TGTGCCACCAGTGACAGCGGGACTAGCGGGAGCGTCGCAGATACGCAGTATTTT. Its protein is CATSDSGTSGSVADTQYF.

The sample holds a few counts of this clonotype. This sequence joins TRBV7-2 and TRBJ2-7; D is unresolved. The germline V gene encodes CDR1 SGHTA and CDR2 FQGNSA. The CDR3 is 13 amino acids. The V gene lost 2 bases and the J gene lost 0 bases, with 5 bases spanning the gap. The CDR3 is CASSLLDSYEQYF. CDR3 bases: TGTGCCAGCAGCTTACTCGACTCCTACGAGCAGTACTTC.

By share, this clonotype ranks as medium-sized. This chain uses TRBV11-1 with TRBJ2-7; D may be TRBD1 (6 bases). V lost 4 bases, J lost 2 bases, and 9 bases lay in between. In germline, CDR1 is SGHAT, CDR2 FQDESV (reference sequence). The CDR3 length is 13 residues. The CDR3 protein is CASSSDSTYEQYF. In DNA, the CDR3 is TGTGCCAGCAGCTCGGACAGTACCTACGAGCAGTACTTC.

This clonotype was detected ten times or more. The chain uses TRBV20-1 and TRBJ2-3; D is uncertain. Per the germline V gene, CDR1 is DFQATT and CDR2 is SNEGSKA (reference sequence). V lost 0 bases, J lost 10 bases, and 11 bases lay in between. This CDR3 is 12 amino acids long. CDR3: CSARDVAVSQYF. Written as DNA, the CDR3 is TGCAGTGCTAGAGATGTGGCCGTTTCGCAGTATTTT.

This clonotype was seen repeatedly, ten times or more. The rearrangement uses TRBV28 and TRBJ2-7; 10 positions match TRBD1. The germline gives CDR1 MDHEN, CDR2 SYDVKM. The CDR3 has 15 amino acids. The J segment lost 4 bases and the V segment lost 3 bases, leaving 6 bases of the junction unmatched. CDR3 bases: TGTGCCAGCAGTTTGACAGGGGGCGTCGTGTACGAGCAGTACTTC. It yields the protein CASSLTGGVVYEQYF.

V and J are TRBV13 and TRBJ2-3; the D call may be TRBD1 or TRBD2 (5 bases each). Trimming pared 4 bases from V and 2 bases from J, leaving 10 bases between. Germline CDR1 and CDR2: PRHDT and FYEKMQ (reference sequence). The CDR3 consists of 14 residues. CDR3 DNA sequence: TGTGCCAGCAGCTCGAGAGGGGTCACAGATACGCAGTATTTT. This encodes CASSSRGVTDTQYF.

Here the CDR3 DNA reads TGTGCCAGCTCACCTGCGGGGTACGCAGAAAAACTGTTTTTT. It translates to CASSPAGYAEKLFF. This chain uses TRBV18 with TRBJ1-4; no firm D call. The V end was cut by 3 bases, the J end by 8 bases, with 13 bases between. Germline CDR1 reads KGHSH; CDR2 reads LQKENI. This CDR3 has 14 amino acids.

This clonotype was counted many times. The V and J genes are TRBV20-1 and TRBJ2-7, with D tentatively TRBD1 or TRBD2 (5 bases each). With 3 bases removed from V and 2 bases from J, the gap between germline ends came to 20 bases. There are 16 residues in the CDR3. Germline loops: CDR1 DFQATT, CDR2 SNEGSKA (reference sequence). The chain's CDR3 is CSARGDSTEGPYEQYF. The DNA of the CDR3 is TGCAGTGCTAGGGGGGATTCGACCGAAGGCCCCTACGAGCAGTACTTC.

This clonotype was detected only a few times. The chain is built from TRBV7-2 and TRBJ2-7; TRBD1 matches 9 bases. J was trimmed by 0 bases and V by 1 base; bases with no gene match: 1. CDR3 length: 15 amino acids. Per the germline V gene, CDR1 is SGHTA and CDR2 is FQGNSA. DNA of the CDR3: TGTGCCAGCAGCTTAGACAGGGGGCCCTCCTACGAGCAGTACTTC. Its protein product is CASSLDRGPSYEQYF.

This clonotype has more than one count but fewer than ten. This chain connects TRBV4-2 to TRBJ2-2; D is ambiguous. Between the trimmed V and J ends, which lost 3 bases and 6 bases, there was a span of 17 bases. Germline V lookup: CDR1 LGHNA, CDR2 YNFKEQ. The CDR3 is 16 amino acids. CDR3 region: CASSQVAWVGAGELFF. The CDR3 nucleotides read TGTGCCAGCAGCCAGGTCGCTTGGGTTGGCGCCGGGGAGCTGTTTTTT.

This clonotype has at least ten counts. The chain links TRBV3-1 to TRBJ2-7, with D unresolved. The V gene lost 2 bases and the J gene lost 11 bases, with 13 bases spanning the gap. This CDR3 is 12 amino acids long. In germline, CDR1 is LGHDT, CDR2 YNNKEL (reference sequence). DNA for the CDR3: TGTGCCAGCAGCCAAACCGGAGAGTTCAAGTACTTC. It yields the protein CASSQTGEFKYF.

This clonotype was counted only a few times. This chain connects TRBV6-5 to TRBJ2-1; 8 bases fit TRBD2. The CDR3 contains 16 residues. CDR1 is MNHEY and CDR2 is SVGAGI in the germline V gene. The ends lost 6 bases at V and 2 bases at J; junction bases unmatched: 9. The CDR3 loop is CASRTSGARPYNEQFF. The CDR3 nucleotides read TGTGCCAGCAGAACTAGCGGCGCTCGACCCTACAATGAGCAGTTCTTC.

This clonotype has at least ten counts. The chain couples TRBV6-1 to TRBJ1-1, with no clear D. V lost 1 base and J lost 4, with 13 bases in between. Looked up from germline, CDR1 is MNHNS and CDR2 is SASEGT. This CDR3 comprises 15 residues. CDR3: CASSEVILMGTEAFF. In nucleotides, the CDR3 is TGTGCCAGCAGTGAAGTCATCTTAATGGGCACTGAAGCTTTCTTT.

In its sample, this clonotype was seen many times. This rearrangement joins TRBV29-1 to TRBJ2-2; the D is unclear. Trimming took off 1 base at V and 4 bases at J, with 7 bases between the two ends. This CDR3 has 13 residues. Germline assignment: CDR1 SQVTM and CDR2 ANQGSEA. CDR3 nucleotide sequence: TGCAGCGTTGAAGGTCTGCTCACCGGGGAGCTGTTTTTT. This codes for CSVEGLLTGELFF.

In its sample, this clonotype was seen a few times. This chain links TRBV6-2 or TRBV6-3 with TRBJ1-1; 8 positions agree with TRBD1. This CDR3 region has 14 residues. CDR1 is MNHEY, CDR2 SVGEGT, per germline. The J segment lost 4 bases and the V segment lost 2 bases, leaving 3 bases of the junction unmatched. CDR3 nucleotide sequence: TGTGCCAGCAGTTACCCGACAGGGGCCACTGAAGCTTTCTTT. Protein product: CASSYPTGATEAFF.

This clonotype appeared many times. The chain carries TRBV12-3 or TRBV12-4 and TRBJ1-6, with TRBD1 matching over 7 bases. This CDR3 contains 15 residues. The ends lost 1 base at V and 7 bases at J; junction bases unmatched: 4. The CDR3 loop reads CASSLGGTDNSPLHF. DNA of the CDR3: TGTGCCAGCAGTTTAGGCGGGACAGACAATTCACCCCTCCACTTT.

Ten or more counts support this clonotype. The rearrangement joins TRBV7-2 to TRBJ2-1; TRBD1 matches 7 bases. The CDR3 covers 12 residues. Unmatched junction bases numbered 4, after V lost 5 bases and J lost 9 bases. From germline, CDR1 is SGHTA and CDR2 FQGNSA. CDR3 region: CASSRTGVEQFF. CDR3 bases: TGTGCCAGCAGCCGAACAGGGGTTGAGCAGTTCTTC.